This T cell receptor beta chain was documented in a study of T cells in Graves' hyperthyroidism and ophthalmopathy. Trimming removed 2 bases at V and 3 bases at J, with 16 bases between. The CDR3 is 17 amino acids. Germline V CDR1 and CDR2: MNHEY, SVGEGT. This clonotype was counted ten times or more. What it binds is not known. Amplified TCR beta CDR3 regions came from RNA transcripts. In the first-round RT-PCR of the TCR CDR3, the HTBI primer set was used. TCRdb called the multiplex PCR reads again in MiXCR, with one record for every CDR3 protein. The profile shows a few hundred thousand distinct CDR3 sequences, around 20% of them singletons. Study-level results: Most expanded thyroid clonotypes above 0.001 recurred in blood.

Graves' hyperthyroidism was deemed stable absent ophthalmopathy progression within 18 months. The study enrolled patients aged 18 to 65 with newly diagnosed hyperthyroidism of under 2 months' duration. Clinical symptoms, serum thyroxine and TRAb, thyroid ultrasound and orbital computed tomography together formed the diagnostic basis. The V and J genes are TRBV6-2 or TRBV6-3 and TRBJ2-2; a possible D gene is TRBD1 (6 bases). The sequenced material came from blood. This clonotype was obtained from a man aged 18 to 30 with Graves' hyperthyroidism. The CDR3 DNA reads TGTGCCAGCAGTTACGGAGTGGGGGCGCGGGACACCGGGGAGCTGTTTTTT. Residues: CASSYGVGARDTGELFF.